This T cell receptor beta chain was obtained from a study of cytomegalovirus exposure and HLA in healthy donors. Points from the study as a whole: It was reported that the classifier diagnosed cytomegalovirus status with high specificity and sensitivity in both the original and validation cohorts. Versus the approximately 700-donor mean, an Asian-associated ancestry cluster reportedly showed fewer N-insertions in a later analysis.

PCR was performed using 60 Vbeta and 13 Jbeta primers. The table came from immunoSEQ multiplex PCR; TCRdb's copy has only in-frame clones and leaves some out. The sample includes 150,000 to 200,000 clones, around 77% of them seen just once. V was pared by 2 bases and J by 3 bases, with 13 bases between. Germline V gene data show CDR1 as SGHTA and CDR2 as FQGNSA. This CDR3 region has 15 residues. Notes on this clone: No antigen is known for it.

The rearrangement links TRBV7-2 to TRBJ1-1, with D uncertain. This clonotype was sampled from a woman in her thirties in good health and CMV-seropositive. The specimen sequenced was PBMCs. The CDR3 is CASSLYMSRDTEAFF. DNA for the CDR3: TGTGCCAGCAGCTTATACATGAGCCGGGACACTGAAGCTTTCTTT.